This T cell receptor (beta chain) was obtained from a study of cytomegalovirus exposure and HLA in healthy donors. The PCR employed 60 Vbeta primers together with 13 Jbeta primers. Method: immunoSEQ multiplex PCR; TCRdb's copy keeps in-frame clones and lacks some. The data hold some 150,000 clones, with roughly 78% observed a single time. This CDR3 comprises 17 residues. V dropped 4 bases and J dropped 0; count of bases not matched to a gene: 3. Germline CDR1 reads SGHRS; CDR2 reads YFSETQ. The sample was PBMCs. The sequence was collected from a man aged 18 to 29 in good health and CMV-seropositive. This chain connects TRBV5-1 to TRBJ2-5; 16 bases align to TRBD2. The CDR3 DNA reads TGCGCCAGCAGCACGGGACTAGCGGGAGGGAACCAAGAGACCCAGTACTTC. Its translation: CASSTGLAGGNQETQYF.